These 32 T cell receptor beta chains were sequenced from one sample in a study of T cell responses to AZD1222 COVID-19 vaccine. Clones were read by immunoSEQ multiplex PCR, and TCRdb kept only the in-frame ones, dropping some. Among approximately 180,000 clones, roughly 87% were seen once, and the ten largest hold less than 3%. This sample comprised peripheral blood, obtained on day 0 of AZD1222 vaccination. All receptors come from an adult in good health.

The J gene is TRBJ2-2, the V gene TRBV5-1; weak D call: TRBD2 (6 bases). This CDR3 spans 15 amino acids. The ends were cut back, 0 bases at V and 5 bases at J, with 11 bases in the middle. Germline assignment: CDR1 SGHRS and CDR2 YFSETQ. As DNA, the CDR3 is TGCGCCAGCAGCTTGGCGTCTAGCGTAACCGGGGAGCTGTTTTTT. It codes for CASSLASSVTGELFF.

The chain links TRBV5-1 to TRBJ1-4; D might be TRBD1 (6 bases). In germline, CDR1 is SGHRS, CDR2 YFSETQ. V lost 4 bases and J lost 7, with 14 bases in between. This CDR3 is built from 14 residues. CDR3 bases: TGCGCCAGCAGCCCCGGGACATTGGGTGAAAAACTGTTTTTT. Encoded protein: CASSPGTLGEKLFF. Full variable domain (outside the CDR3, taken from reference TRBV5-1 and TRBJ1-4): KAGVTQTPRYLIKTRGQQVTLSCSPISGHRSVSWYQQTPGQGLQFLFEYFSETQRNKGNFPGRFSGRQFSNSRSEMNVSTLELGDSALYLCASSPGTLGEKLFFGSGTQLSVL.

The rearrangement links TRBV16 to TRBJ2-3, with 12 bases matching TRBD2. CDR3 length: 16 amino acids. Trimming cost V 4 bases and J 2 bases; bases outside gene matches: 4. CDR1 KGHSY and CDR2 FQNENV come from the germline V gene. DNA for the CDR3: TGTGCCAGCAGCCCCGGGACTAGCGGGTACACAGATACGCAGTATTTT. This translates into CASSPGTSGYTDTQYF.

The V gene is TRBV2, the J gene TRBJ1-2; perhaps TRBD1 as D (5 bases). V dropped 7 bases and J dropped 5 bases, with 11 bases sitting between them. Germline CDR1 reads SNHLY; CDR2 reads FYNNEI. The CDR3 consists of 12 residues. The chain's CDR3 is CASKTGPYGYTF. The DNA for the CDR3 is TGTGCCAGCAAGACGGGGCCGTATGGCTACACCTTC.

The J gene is TRBJ1-3, the V gene TRBV18, with TRBD1 as a possible D gene (5 bases). Per the germline V gene, CDR1 is KGHSH and CDR2 is LQKENI. This CDR3 has 16 residues. V lost 2 bases, J lost 4 bases, and 15 bases lay in between. The CDR3 DNA reads TGTGCCAGCTCACCAATAGTCCGGGACTCAGGAAACACCATATATTTT. It encodes CASSPIVRDSGNTIYF.

The V and J genes are TRBV27 and TRBJ2-2, with D possibly being TRBD2 (7 bases). There are 15 residues in the CDR3. Germline V gene data show CDR1 as MNHEY and CDR2 as SMNVEV (reference sequence). Deletions cut 3 bases from V and 3 bases from J, with 11 bases between. CDR3 sequence (DNA): TGTGCCAGCAGTTTTAGGGGGGGCGACACCGGGGAGCTGTTTTTT. This encodes CASSFRGGDTGELFF.

The chain is built from TRBV12-2 and TRBJ2-5; no DNA check was done on the table's D call, TRBD2. TRBV12-2 is a listed pseudogene. The CDR3 has 16 residues. The CDR3 region has the DNA TGTGCAAGTCGCTTGGAAGCGGGAGTAGGAGGAGAGACCCAGTACTTC. It is translated as CASRLEAGVGGETQYF.

The V gene is TRBV14, the J gene TRBJ2-1; TRBD2 aligns across 8 bases. The junction had 6 bases not matched to a gene; V was cut back by 2 bases and J by 6 bases. Germline-derived CDR1 and CDR2 are SGHDN and FVKESK. The length of the CDR3 is 15 residues. The CDR3 DNA is TGTGCCAGCAGCCAACCGGGAGGGCTTCGCAATGAGCAGTTCTTC. This sequence encodes CASSQPGGLRNEQFF.

The chain carries TRBV5-1 and TRBJ1-2; TRBD1 matches at 12 bases. This CDR3 region has 16 residues. Germline V gene lookup returns CDR1 SGHRS and CDR2 YFSETQ. Trimming cost V 3 bases and J 4 bases; bases outside gene matches: 7. The CDR3 sequence: CASSSGTGGEGYGYTF. Written as DNA, the CDR3 is TGCGCCAGCAGCTCCGGGACAGGGGGCGAGGGCTATGGCTACACCTTC.

The J gene is TRBJ2-6, the V gene TRBV10-2, with 9 bases matching TRBD1. The CDR3 length is 14 residues. From germline, CDR1 is WSHSY and CDR2 SAAADI. Unmatched junction bases numbered 3, after V lost 10 bases and J lost 2 bases. DNA of the CDR3: TGCGCCACCTGGACAGGGGCTGGGGCCAACGTCCTGACTTTC. The encoded protein is CATWTGAGANVLTF.

This chain connects TRBV19 to TRBJ1-5; 10 positions agree with TRBD1. CDR3 length equals 14 residues. The V and J ends lost 4 bases and 4 bases, in that order; junction bases with no gene match: 1. CDR1 and CDR2 from the germline V gene are LNHDA and SQIVND (reference sequence). CDR3 region: CASSRGQGNQPQHF. CDR3 nucleotides: TGTGCCAGTAGTAGGGGACAGGGGAATCAGCCCCAGCATTTT.

V and J are TRBV11-1 and TRBJ2-1, with 7 bases matching TRBD2. Germline V gene lookup returns CDR1 SGHAT and CDR2 FQDESV (reference sequence). Trimming removed 2 bases from V and 6 bases from J; junction bases left unmatched: 10. The CDR3 totals 16 residues. CDR3 coding DNA: TGTGCCAGCAGCTTATCTGGCGGGAGTGGAACCAATGAGCAGTTCTTC. This sequence encodes CASSLSGGSGTNEQFF.

This chain joins TRBV27 and TRBJ1-5, with a weak D call TRBD1 (5 bases). CDR3 size: 14 residues. Trimming removed 3 bases at V and 7 bases at J, with 13 bases between. CDR1 is MNHEY and CDR2 is SMNVEV in the germline V gene (reference sequence). Written as DNA, the CDR3 is TGTGCCAGCAGTTTTTATCGGGGGGGACAGCCCCAGCATTTT. Its translation is CASSFYRGGQPQHF.

This clone showed up just a few times. V usage is TRBV9 and J usage is TRBJ2-4, with 7 bases fitting TRBD1. Germline trimming cut 0 bases from V and 6 bases from J; bases unmatched to any gene: 6. CDR1 is SGDLS and CDR2 is YYNGEE in the germline V gene. This CDR3 spans 15 amino acids. This chain's CDR3 is CASSVGPTGPNIQYF. Written as DNA, the CDR3 is TGTGCCAGCAGCGTAGGCCCGACAGGGCCAAACATTCAGTACTTC.

The gene calls are TRBV3-1 (or the pseudogene TRBV3-2) and TRBJ2-7; TRBD2 matches 7 bases. J was trimmed by 5 bases and V by 6 bases; bases with no gene match: 13. Germline V CDR1 and CDR2: LGHDT, YNNKEL (reference sequence). This CDR3 is 15 amino acids long. The CDR3 reads CASSKRAQGRDEQYF. CDR3 nucleotides: TGTGCCAGCAGTAAAAGGGCGCAAGGGAGGGACGAGCAGTACTTC.

The rearrangement joins TRBV6-5 to TRBJ1-2, with 7 bases identical to TRBD1. From germline, CDR1 is MNHEY and CDR2 SVGAGI. The junction had 4 bases not matched to a gene; V was cut back by 2 bases and J by 4 bases. The CDR3 totals 14 residues. The CDR3 here is CASSYDRAPYGYTF. As DNA, the CDR3 is TGTGCCAGCAGTTACGACAGGGCCCCCTATGGCTACACCTTC.

The genes are TRBV3-1 (or the pseudogene TRBV3-2) and TRBJ1-1; 7 bases agree with TRBD1. This CDR3 is 14 amino acids long. Germline values: CDR1 LGHDT, CDR2 YNNKEL (reference sequence). J was trimmed by 4 bases and V by 5 bases; bases with no gene match: 7. CDR3 amino acids: CASSETGFRTEAFF. The CDR3 DNA is TGTGCCAGCAGCGAGACAGGGTTTCGCACTGAAGCTTTCTTT.

This chain joins TRBV21-1 and TRBJ2-5; the table gives TRBD2 as D, unverified against the DNA. TRBV21-1 is annotated as a pseudogene. The CDR3 length is 14 residues. CDR3 sequence: CASSKVEGRETQYF. The DNA for the CDR3 is TGTGCCAGCAGCAAAGTAGAGGGTAGGGAGACCCAGTACTTC.

The chain has TRBV5-5 and TRBJ2-5; TRBD1 agrees at 8 bases. Germline CDR1 is SGHKS and CDR2 is YYEKEE (reference sequence). The CDR3 is made up of 14 amino acids. V lost 4 bases, J lost 1 base, and 3 bases stayed unmatched. This CDR3 reads CASSRGTGQETQYF. In DNA, the CDR3 is TGTGCCAGCAGCCGGGGGACAGGCCAAGAGACCCAGTACTTC. The full variable domain, rest sourced from reference TRBV5-5 and TRBJ2-5, is DAGVTQSPTHLIKTRGQQVTLRCSPISGHKSVSWYQQVLGQGPQFIFQYYEKEERGRGNFPDRFSARQFPNYSSELNVNALLLGDSALYLCASSRGTGQETQYFGPGTRLLVL.

The table lists this clone with a few counts. Other DNA sequences from this sample encode an identical CDR3 as well. This chain's CDR3 is CASSLNYEQYF. DNA for the CDR3: TGTGCCAGCAGCCTTAACTACGAGCAGTACTTC. The J gene is TRBJ2-7, the V gene TRBV28; D ambiguous. V shed 6 bases and J shed 3 bases, with 6 bases lying between them. The CDR3 covers 11 residues. The V gene's germline CDR1 is MDHEN and CDR2 SYDVKM.

The chain joins TRBV5-4 to TRBJ1-1; 7 nucleotides align to TRBD1. The CDR3 is made up of 19 amino acids. Per germline, CDR1 SGHNT and CDR2 YYREEE (reference sequence). Trimming took 0 bases from V and 5 from J; bases not matched to a gene: 19. The DNA for the CDR3 is TGTGCCAGCAGCTTGGACTCCACTATCTTCGGGACAGCGGGAACTGAAGCTTTCTTT. This encodes CASSLDSTIFGTAGTEAFF.

This chain links TRBV5-4 with TRBJ2-7; TRBD1 is a possible D gene (6 bases). The germline V gene has CDR1 SGHNT and CDR2 YYREEE (reference sequence). V lost 2 bases, J lost 0 bases, and 12 bases lay in between. The CDR3 has 15 amino acids. The CDR3 sequence is CASSLQGLLSYEQYF. The CDR3, as DNA: TGTGCCAGCAGCTTACAGGGCCTCCTCTCCTACGAGCAGTACTTC.

V usage is TRBV24-1 and J usage is TRBJ1-3, with a tentative D call TRBD1 (6 bases). The CDR3 contains 15 residues. Germline V gene data show CDR1 as KGHDR and CDR2 as SFDVKD. Trimming stripped 7 bases from V and 4 bases from J, with 16 bases between. The CDR3 region has the DNA TGTGCCACCAGCCGGGCACAGGGCCAAGGAAACACCATATATTTT. Protein: CATSRAQGQGNTIYF.

This rearrangement joins TRBV5-1 to TRBJ2-1; no reliable D call. This CDR3 spans 13 amino acids. V was shortened by 0 bases and J by 4 bases, with 5 bases between the two germline ends. Germline CDR1 and CDR2: SGHRS and YFSETQ. DNA of the CDR3: TGCGCCAGCAGCTTGGGGTTATACAATGAGCAGTTCTTC. Its translation: CASSLGLYNEQFF.

The rearrangement links TRBV19 to TRBJ2-5; 7 nucleotides match TRBD1. The germline CDR1 and CDR2 sequences are LNHDA and SQIVND (reference sequence). V lost 3 bases, J lost 0 bases, and 4 bases stayed unmatched. This CDR3 is 15 amino acids long. The CDR3 reads CASSMYDRDQETQYF. CDR3 nucleotides: TGTGCCAGTAGTATGTACGACAGGGACCAAGAGACCCAGTACTTC.

The chain uses TRBV27 and TRBJ2-5; 12 nucleotides agree with TRBD2. V lost 4 bases, J lost 0 bases, and 0 bases stayed unmatched. The CDR3 runs 15 residues. CDR1 and CDR2 from the germline V gene are MNHEY and SMNVEV (reference sequence). Here the CDR3 DNA reads TGTGCCAGCAGTTGGACTAGCGGGAACCAAGAGACCCAGTACTTC. It encodes CASSWTSGNQETQYF.

The rearrangement joins TRBV30 to TRBJ2-7, with D perhaps TRBD1 or TRBD2 (5 bases each). There are 15 residues in the CDR3. Trimming shortened V by 1 base and J by 3 bases, and 16 bases separated the two germline ends. Germline CDR1 reads GTSNPN; CDR2 reads SVGIG (reference sequence). The CDR3 here is CAWSEGAGAVYEQYF. In DNA, the CDR3 is TGTGCCTGGAGTGAAGGGGCGGGCGCCGTCTACGAGCAGTACTTC.

The genes are TRBV19 and TRBJ2-1; D ambiguous. Germline V gives CDR1 LNHDA, CDR2 SQIVND (reference sequence). The V gene lost 3 bases and the J gene lost 9 bases, with 12 bases spanning the gap. There are 13 residues in the CDR3. The CDR3 DNA reads as TGTGCCAGTAGTATCGGGCCGTATGGTGAGCAGTTCTTC. Translated, it gives CASSIGPYGEQFF. Looking up the rest from reference TRBV19 and TRBJ2-1 gives the full variable domain: DGGITQSPKYLFRKEGQNVTLSCEQNLNHDAMYWYRQDPGQGLRLIYYSQIVNDFQKGDIAEGYSVSREKKESFPLTVTSAQKNPTAFYLCASSIGPYGEQFFGPGTRLTVL.

This clone was seen only a few times. The chain is built from TRBV13 and TRBJ1-4, with TRBD1 matching 12 bases. CDR1 and CDR2 (germline): PRHDT, FYEKMQ (reference sequence). Trimming at V came to 4 bases and at J to 8 bases, leaving 5 bases not matched to a gene. The CDR3 is 15 amino acids. CDR3 amino acids: CASSWGQGAREKLFF. The CDR3 DNA reads as TGTGCCAGCAGCTGGGGACAGGGGGCCCGGGAAAAACTGTTTTTT.

This clone was detected only once. The J gene is TRBJ2-7, the V gene TRBV5-6; D is unclear. Germline V gives CDR1 SGHDT, CDR2 YYEEEE. V gave up 2 bases and J gave up 3 bases, with 15 bases separating them. CDR3 length equals 15 residues. For the CDR3, the DNA is TGTGCCAGCAGCTTCCCGGGTAAGGCTCTCTACGAGCAGTACTTC. It yields the protein CASSFPGKALYEQYF.

This clone was detected only once. The chain uses TRBV19 and TRBJ2-1; the match to TRBD2 covers 9 bases. V lost 6 bases, J lost 7 bases, and 16 bases stayed unmatched. The CDR3 sequence is 17 residues long. Germline V gene data show CDR1 as LNHDA and CDR2 as SQIVND (reference sequence). In DNA, the CDR3 is TGTGCCAGTAGCCCTTCGGCGGCGGGAGGGCCGAGGAATGAGCAGTTCTTC. This translates into CASSPSAAGGPRNEQFF. The variable domain in full, with the rest retrieved from reference TRBV19 and TRBJ2-1, is DGGITQSPKYLFRKEGQNVTLSCEQNLNHDAMYWYRQDPGQGLRLIYYSQIVNDFQKGDIAEGYSVSREKKESFPLTVTSAQKNPTAFYLCASSPSAAGGPRNEQFFGPGTRLTVL.

The chain combines TRBV4-1 with TRBJ2-7; weak D call: TRBD1 (5 bases). This CDR3 has 15 amino acids. Germline V gene data show CDR1 as MGHRA and CDR2 as YSYEKL. V was cut by 1 base and J by 1 base, with 11 bases left in between. The CDR3, as DNA: TGCGCCAGCAGCCAAGCCGCAGGGTTTTCCTACGAGCAGTACTTC. The encoded protein is CASSQAAGFSYEQYF.